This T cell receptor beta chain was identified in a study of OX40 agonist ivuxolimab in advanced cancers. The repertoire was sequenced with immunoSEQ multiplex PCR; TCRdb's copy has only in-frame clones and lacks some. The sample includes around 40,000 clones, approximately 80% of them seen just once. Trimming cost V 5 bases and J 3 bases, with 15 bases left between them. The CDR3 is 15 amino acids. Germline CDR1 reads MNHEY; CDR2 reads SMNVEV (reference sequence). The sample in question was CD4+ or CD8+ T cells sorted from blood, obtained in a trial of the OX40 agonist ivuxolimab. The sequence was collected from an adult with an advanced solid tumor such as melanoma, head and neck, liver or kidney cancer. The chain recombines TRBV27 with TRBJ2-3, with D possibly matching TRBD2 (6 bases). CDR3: CASSPRREGTDTQYF. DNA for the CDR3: TGTGCCAGCAGTCCCCGGCGGGAAGGTACAGATACGCAGTATTTT.